Listed below are T cell receptor beta chains from one sample, sequenced in a study of T-cell reconstitution after alpha-beta-depleted transplantation in children. A single record per CDR3 protein comes from TCRdb applying MiXCR to the PCR reads. The table includes roughly 120,000 distinct CDR3 sequences, 23% detected once. Source: PBMCs, mostly from graft donor cells, taken 180 days after TCRalphabeta/CD19-depleted stem cell transplant. These receptors all come from a male patient between 2 and 15 years old who had a stem cell transplant for chronic granulomatous disease, so the T cells may come from the graft donor. The CDR3 runs from the conserved cysteine through the conserved F or W. A D gene is named only where the DNA matches it firmly. Clone size is stated in some rows and not others, as once, few, many or a class when expanded.

>.|few|TRBV20-1|TRBJ2-7
CSARVQGYEQYF
TGCAGTGCTAGAGTGCAGGGTTATGAGCAGTACTTC
>.|many|TRBV5-1|TRBJ2-1
CASSLDVVYNEQFF
TGCGCCAGCAGCTTGGACGTAGTTTACAATGAGCAGTTCTTC
>TRBD2|many|TRBV7-9|TRBJ2-1
CASSLKFGTRYNEQFF
TGTGCCAGCAGCTTAAAGTTCGGGACTAGGTACAATGAGCAGTTCTTC
>.|many|TRBV20-1|TRBJ2-3
CSAQRNTQYF
TGCAGTGCCCAGAGGAATACGCAGTATTTT
>.|few|TRBV7-6|TRBJ2-7
CASSHLGEVYEQYF
TGTGCCAGCAGCCACCTCGGGGAGGTGTACGAGCAGTACTTC
>.|many|TRBV6-5|TRBJ1-5
CASSYSLTADQPQHF
TGTGCCAGCAGTTACTCTCTTACAGCCGATCAGCCCCAGCATTTT
>.|.|TRBV10-3|TRBJ1-5
CAISGNSNQPQHF
TGTGCCATCAGTGGGAATAGCAATCAGCCCCAGCATTTT
>.|.|TRBV20-1|TRBJ1-1
CSARDLEIGKAFF
TGCAGTGCTAGAGATCTCGAGATTGGAAAAGCTTTCTTT
>.|.|TRBV12-3/TRBV12-4|TRBJ2-3
CASSLDSADTQYF
TGTGCCAGCAGTTTAGATTCAGCAGATACGCAGTATTTT
>TRBD2|.|TRBV7-2|TRBJ2-1
CASSLETSGRYQFF
TGTGCCAGCAGCTTAGAGACGAGCGGGAGGTACCAGTTCTTC
>TRBD1|many|TRBV12-3/TRBV12-4|TRBJ1-1
CASSFNRGGPMNTEAFF
TGTGCCAGCAGTTTTAACAGGGGGGGACCCATGAACACTGAAGCTTTCTTT
>TRBD1|few|TRBV5-6|TRBJ2-7
CASSLSGTGYHEQYF
TGTGCCAGCAGCTTGAGCGGGACAGGGTACCACGAGCAGTACTTC
>.|.|TRBV11-1|TRBJ2-7
CASSYPGVGRAYEQYF
TGTGCCAGCAGCTATCCGGGGGTCGGTCGCGCCTACGAGCAGTACTTC
>.|many|TRBV12-3/TRBV12-4|TRBJ2-7
CASSSRLAYEQYF
TGTGCCAGCAGTTCCCGACTAGCCTACGAGCAGTACTTC
>TRBD2|.|TRBV20-1|TRBJ2-1
CSARTGLAGVEQFF
TGCAGTGCTAGAACGGGACTAGCGGGGGTTGAGCAGTTCTTC
>.|.|TRBV25-1|TRBJ1-2
CASRGYSVDGYTF
TGTGCCAGCAGGGGGTATTCGGTTGATGGCTACACCTTC
>.|.|TRBV18|TRBJ2-7
CASSTPYEQYF
TGTGCCAGCTCAACTCCCTACGAGCAGTACTTC
>TRBD1|.|TRBV15|TRBJ2-2
CATSIRQGKGTGELFF
TGTGCCACCAGCATTAGACAGGGGAAGGGCACCGGGGAGCTGTTTTTT
>.|few|TRBV29-1|TRBJ2-2
CSVVGMDTGELFF
TGCAGCGTTGTAGGGATGGACACCGGGGAGCTGTTTTTT
>.|few|TRBV7-6|TRBJ2-5
CASSLDNGMTQYF
TGTGCCAGCAGCTTAGACAACGGGATGACCCAGTACTTC
>.|many|TRBV19|TRBJ2-7
CASSMARSYEQYF
TGTGCCAGTAGTATGGCCAGGAGCTACGAGCAGTACTTC
>.|.|TRBV15|TRBJ1-1
CATSSYTEAFF
TGTGCCACCAGTTCCTACACTGAAGCTTTCTTT
>.|many|TRBV12-3/TRBV12-4|TRBJ1-1
CASSLTVGRTEAFF
TGTGCCAGCAGTTTAACGGTGGGTAGGACTGAAGCTTTCTTT
>TRBD2|many|TRBV27|TRBJ2-7
CASSSLASGIYEQYF
TGTGCCAGCAGTTCCCTAGCTAGCGGGATCTACGAGCAGTACTTC
>.|many|TRBV20-1|TRBJ2-7
CSARPSYEQYF
TGCAGTGCTAGGCCTTCCTACGAGCAGTACTTC
>.|many|TRBV30|TRBJ2-3
CAWDDSTDTQYF
TGTGCCTGGGATGACAGTACAGATACGCAGTATTTT
>.|few|TRBV7-9|TRBJ2-3
CASSADWLTSTDTQYF
TGTGCCAGCAGCGCCGACTGGCTTACTAGCACAGATACGCAGTATTTT
>.|many|TRBV5-1|TRBJ2-5
CASSLAPRGAETQYF
TGCGCCAGCAGCTTGGCCCCCCGGGGTGCAGAGACCCAGTACTTC
>TRBD2|many|TRBV20-1|TRBJ2-1
CSASLASGGDNEQFF
TGCAGTGCTAGTTTGGCTAGCGGGGGGGACAATGAGCAGTTCTTC
>TRBD2|.|TRBV12-3/TRBV12-4|TRBJ2-7
CASRPPGLGEQYF
TGTGCCAGCAGACCCCCGGGACTAGGCGAGCAGTACTTC
>TRBD2|many|TRBV5-1|TRBJ2-7
CASSAGTSGDEQYF
TGCGCCAGCAGTGCAGGCACTAGCGGGGACGAGCAGTACTTC
>.|.|TRBV9|TRBJ2-1
CASSVVASSGNEQFF
TGTGCCAGCAGCGTAGTTGCCTCCAGCGGCAATGAGCAGTTCTTC
>TRBD1|.|TRBV28|TRBJ1-5
CASSYWDRDSNQPQHF
TGTGCCAGCAGTTATTGGGACAGGGATAGCAATCAGCCCCAGCATTTT
>.|many|TRBV10-3|TRBJ2-2
CANDTNTGELFF
TGTGCCAACGACACTAACACCGGGGAGCTGTTTTTT
>TRBD2|many|TRBV11-2|TRBJ2-1
CASSLDYAVRGGRADNEQFF
TGTGCCAGCAGCTTAGATTACGCCGTTAGGGGAGGGAGGGCCGACAATGAGCAGTTCTTC
>.|many|TRBV15|TRBJ2-1
CATRKTAGEQFF
TGTGCCACCCGTAAAACGGCGGGAGAGCAGTTCTTC
>.|few|TRBV12-3/TRBV12-4|TRBJ1-1
CASSYDGLNTEAFF
TGTGCCAGCAGTTATGACGGATTGAACACTGAAGCTTTCTTT
>TRBD1|.|TRBV29-1|TRBJ2-3
CSVGNWRTGRTDTQYF
TGCAGCGTTGGAAATTGGAGGACAGGGAGGACAGATACGCAGTATTTT
>.|many|TRBV6-5|TRBJ2-7
CASSYSVTVSSYEQYF
TGTGCCAGCAGTTACTCGGTAACGGTGAGCTCCTACGAGCAGTACTTC
>.|many|TRBV20-1|TRBJ2-1
CSATPSFYNEQFF
TGCAGTGCTACCCCTAGTTTCTACAATGAGCAGTTCTTC
>.|.|TRBV25-1|TRBJ1-6
CASSDWGVNSPLHF
TGTGCCAGCAGTGATTGGGGGGTTAATTCACCCCTCCACTTT
>TRBD2|few|TRBV5-4|TRBJ2-1
CASSLPVAGEQFF
TGTGCCAGCAGCTTACCCGTAGCGGGCGAGCAGTTCTTC
>TRBD2|few|TRBV20-1|TRBJ2-1
CSARVQAGRAPYNEQFF
TGCAGTGCTAGAGTTCAGGCCGGGAGGGCCCCCTACAATGAGCAGTTCTTC